In this sample, the clone carrying this T cell receptor beta chain turned up once. Its antigen is not identified. At the time of sampling, donors were nominally healthy, though unrecorded immune exposures were likely. The data stem from a study of cytomegalovirus exposure and HLA in healthy donors. This CDR3 contains 13 residues. Germline CDR1 GTSNPN, CDR2 SVGIG (reference sequence). The V end was cut by 2 bases, the J end by 0 bases, with 5 bases between. Study-level points and caveats: Cytomegalovirus-associated status was assigned to more than 150 TCR beta chains. Per published accounts, TCR beta sequences correctly predicted the HLA-A and HLA-B alleles of most subjects. The authors later found HLA-associated TCR beta chains more clonally expanded than equally common others.

The PCR used 60 Vbeta and 13 Jbeta primers. Using immunoSEQ multiplex PCR, the repertoire was profiled, and TCRdb retains in-frame clones only, with some absent. The sample has more than 95,000 clones, over 60% seen once. This sequence joins TRBV30 and TRBJ1-3; D gene ambiguous. This TCR came from a woman aged 40 to 55 in good health and CMV-seropositive. Sequenced material: PBMCs. CDR3 sequence (DNA): TGTGCCTGGAGTATCCTCTCTGGAAACACCATATATTTT. This encodes CAWSILSGNTIYF.